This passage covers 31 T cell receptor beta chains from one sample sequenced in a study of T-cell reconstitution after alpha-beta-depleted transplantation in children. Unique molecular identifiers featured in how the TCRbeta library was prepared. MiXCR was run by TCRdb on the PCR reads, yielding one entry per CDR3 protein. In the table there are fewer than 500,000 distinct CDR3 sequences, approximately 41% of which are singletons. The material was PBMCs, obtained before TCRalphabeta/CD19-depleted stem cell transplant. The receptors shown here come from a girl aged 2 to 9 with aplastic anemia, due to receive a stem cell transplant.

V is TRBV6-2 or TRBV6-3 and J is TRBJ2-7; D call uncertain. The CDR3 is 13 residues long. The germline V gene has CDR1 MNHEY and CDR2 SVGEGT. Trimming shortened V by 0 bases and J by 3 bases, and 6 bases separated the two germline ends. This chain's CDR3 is CASSYSLVYEQYF. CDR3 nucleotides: TGTGCCAGCAGTTACTCGCTTGTCTACGAGCAGTACTTC.

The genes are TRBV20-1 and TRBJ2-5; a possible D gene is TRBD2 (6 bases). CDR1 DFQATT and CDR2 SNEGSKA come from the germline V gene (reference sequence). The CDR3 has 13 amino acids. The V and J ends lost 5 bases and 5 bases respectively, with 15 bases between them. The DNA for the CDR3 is TGCAGTGCTGCGACTAGTTATAGGGAGACCCAGTACTTC. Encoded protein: CSAATSYRETQYF.

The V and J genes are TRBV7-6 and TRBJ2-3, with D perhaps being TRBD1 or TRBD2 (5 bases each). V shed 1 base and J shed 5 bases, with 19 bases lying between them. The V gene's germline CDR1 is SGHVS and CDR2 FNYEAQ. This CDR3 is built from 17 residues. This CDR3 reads CASSLGGPKKSLDTQYF. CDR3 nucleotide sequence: TGTGCCAGCAGCTTAGGGGGACCAAAGAAAAGCTTAGATACGCAGTATTTT.

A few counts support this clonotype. The CDR3 DNA sequence: TGTGCCAGCAGTTATAACCGACAGGTCAATCAGCCCCAGCATTTT. Its protein is CASSYNRQVNQPQHF. The V call is TRBV6-8, the J call TRBJ1-5; D might be TRBD1 (6 bases). This CDR3 is 15 amino acids long. V dropped 3 bases and J dropped 3 bases, with 12 bases sitting between them. Germline V lookup: CDR1 MNHGY, CDR2 SAAAGT.

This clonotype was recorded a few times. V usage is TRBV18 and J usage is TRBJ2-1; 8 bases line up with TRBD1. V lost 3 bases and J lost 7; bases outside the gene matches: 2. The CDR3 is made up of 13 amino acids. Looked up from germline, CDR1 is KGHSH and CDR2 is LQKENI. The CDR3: CASSPRQGNEQFF. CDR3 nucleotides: TGTGCCAGCTCACCGAGACAGGGGAATGAGCAGTTCTTC.

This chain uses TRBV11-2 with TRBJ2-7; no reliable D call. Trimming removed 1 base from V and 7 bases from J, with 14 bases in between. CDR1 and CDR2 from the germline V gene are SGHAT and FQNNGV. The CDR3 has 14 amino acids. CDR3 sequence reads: CASSLGGKAYEQYF. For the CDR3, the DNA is TGTGCCAGCAGCTTAGGCGGCAAGGCTTATGAGCAGTACTTC.

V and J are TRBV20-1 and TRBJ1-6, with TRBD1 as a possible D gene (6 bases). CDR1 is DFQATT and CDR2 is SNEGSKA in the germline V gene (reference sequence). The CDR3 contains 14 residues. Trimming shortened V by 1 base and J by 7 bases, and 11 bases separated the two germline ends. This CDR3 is CSARAGALNSPLHF. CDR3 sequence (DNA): TGCAGTGCTAGAGCGGGGGCTCTGAATTCACCCCTCCACTTT.

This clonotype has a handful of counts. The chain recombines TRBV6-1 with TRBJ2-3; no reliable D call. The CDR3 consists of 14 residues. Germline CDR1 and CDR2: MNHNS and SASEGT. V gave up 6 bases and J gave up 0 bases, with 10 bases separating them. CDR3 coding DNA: TGTGCCAGCAGCCAAGGGCTGAGCACAGATACGCAGTATTTT. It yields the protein CASSQGLSTDTQYF.

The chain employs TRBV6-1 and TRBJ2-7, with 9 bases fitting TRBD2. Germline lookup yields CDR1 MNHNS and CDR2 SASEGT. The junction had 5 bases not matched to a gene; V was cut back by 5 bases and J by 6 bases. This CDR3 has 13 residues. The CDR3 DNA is TGTGCCAGCAGTCCGGCGGGGGGGGTCGAGCAGTACTTC. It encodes CASSPAGGVEQYF.

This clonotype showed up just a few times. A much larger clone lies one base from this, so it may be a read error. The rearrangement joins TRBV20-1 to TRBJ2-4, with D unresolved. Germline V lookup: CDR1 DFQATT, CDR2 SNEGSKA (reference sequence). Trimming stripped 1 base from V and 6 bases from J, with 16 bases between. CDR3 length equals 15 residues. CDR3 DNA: TGCAGTGCTAGAGCTGTATCTCGGAGTGGAAACATTCAGTACTTC. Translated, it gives CSARAVSRSGNIQYF.

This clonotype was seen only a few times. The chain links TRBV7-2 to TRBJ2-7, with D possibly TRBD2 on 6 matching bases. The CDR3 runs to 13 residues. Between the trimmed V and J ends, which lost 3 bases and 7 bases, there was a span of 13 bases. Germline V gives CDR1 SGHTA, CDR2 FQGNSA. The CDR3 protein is CASSFEDYVEQYF. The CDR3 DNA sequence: TGTGCCAGCAGCTTCGAGGACTACGTAGAGCAGTACTTC.

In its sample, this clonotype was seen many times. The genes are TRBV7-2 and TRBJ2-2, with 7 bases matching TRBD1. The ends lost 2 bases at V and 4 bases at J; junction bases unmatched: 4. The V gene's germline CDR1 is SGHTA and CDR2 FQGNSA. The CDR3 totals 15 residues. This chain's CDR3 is CASSLRGPGTGELFF. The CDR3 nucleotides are TGTGCCAGCAGCTTAAGGGGGCCGGGCACCGGGGAGCTGTTTTTT.

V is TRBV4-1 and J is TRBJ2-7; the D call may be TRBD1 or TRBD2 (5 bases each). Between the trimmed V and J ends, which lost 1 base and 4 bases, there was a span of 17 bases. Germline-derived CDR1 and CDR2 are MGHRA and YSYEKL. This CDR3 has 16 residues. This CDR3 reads CASSQGAGTGFYEQYF. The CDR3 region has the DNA TGCGCCAGCAGCCAAGGAGCCGGGACGGGCTTTTACGAGCAGTACTTC.

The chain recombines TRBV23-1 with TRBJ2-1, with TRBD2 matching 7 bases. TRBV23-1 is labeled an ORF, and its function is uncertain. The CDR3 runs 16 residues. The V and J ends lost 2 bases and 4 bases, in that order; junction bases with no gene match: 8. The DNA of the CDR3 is TGCGCCAGCAGTCAAAGGCGGGAGTCCAGATACAATGAGCAGTTCTTC. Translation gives CASSQRRESRYNEQFF.

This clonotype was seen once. In DNA form, the CDR3 reads TGTGCCATCAGTGACGAGGCGGGTGGGAAGCAGTTCTTC. As protein: CAISDEAGGKQFF. This sequence joins TRBV10-3 and TRBJ2-1; tentative D call: TRBD2 (5 bases). Per the germline V gene, CDR1 is ENHRY and CDR2 is SYGVKD. This CDR3 has 13 residues. V shed 3 bases and J shed 11 bases, with 14 bases lying between them.

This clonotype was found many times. The CDR3 is CASSLVGLAGGDSYNEQFF. The CDR3 coding sequence is TGCGCCAGCAGCTTGGTGGGACTAGCGGGAGGGGATTCCTACAATGAGCAGTTCTTC. The rearrangement joins TRBV5-1 to TRBJ2-1; 16 bases agree with TRBD2. The CDR3 has 19 amino acids. The germline V gene has CDR1 SGHRS and CDR2 YFSETQ. The J segment lost 1 base and the V segment lost 0 bases, leaving 4 bases of the junction unmatched.

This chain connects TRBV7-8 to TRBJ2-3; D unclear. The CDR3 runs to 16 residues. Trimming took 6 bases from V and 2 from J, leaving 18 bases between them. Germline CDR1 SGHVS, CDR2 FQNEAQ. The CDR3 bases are TGTGCCAGCAGAACTGCGCTGGGCCACTACACAGATACGCAGTATTTT. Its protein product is CASRTALGHYTDTQYF.

The CDR3 sequence: CSARSGPWGDTQYF. The CDR3 nucleotides read TGCAGTGCTAGGTCCGGGCCCTGGGGAGATACGCAGTATTTT. V usage is TRBV20-1 and J usage is TRBJ2-3; D gene ambiguous. Trimming cost V 3 bases and J 5 bases, with 15 bases left between them. Germline V gene sequence: CDR1 DFQATT, CDR2 SNEGSKA (reference sequence). CDR3 size: 14 residues.

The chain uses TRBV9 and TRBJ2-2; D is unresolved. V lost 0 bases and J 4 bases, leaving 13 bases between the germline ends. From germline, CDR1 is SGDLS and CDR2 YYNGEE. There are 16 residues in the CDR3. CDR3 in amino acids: CASSVAQGSSTGELFF. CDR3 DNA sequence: TGTGCCAGCAGCGTAGCCCAAGGGTCGAGCACCGGGGAGCTGTTTTTT. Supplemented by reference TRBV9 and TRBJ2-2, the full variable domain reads DSGVTQTPKHLITATGQRVTLRCSPRSGDLSVYWYQQSLDQGLQFLIQYYNGEERAKGNILERFSAQQFPDLHSELNLSSLELGDSALYFCASSVAQGSSTGELFFGEGSRLTVL.

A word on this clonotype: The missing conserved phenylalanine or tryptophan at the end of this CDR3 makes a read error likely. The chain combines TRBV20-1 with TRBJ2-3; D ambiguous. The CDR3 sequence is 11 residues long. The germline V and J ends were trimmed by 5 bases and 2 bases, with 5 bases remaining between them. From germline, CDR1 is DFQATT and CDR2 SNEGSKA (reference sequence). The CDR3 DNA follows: TGCAGTGCTCCCTCCACAGATACGCAGTATTCT. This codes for CSAPSTDTQYS.

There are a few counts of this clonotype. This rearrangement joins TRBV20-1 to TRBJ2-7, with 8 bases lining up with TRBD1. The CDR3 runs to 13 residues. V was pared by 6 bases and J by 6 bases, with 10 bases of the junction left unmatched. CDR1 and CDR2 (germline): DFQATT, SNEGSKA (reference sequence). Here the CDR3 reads CSARTGRTGEQYF. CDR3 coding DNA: TGCAGTGCCAGGACAGGGAGAACTGGCGAGCAGTACTTC.

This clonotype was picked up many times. CDR3 loop: CSVEGITGKKFNYGYTF. The CDR3 nucleotides read TGCAGCGTTGAAGGAATAACAGGGAAAAAATTCAACTATGGCTACACCTTC. This chain uses TRBV29-1 with TRBJ1-2; possible D gene TRBD1, 6 bases. Trimming cost V 1 base and J 2 bases, with 20 bases left between them. The CDR3 loop spans 17 amino acids. Germline loops: CDR1 SQVTM, CDR2 ANQGSEA.

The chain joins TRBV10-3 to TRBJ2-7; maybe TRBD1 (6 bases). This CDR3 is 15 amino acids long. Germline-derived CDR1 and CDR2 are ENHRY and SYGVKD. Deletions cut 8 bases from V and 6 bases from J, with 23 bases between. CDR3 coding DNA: TGTGCCATCTCCGGACAGTCGAGGAGCGCTACCGAGCAGTACTTC. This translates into CAISGQSRSATEQYF.

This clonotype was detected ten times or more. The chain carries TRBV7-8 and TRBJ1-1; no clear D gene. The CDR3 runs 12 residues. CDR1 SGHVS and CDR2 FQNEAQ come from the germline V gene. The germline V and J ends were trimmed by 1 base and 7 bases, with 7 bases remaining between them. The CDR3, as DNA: TGTGCCAGCAGCTTAGTGCCCAGTGAAGCTTTCTTT. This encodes CASSLVPSEAFF.

DNA of the CDR3: TGTGCCAGCAGTCACTATCCTAGCGGGGGGGTGGGCCAGTACTTC. Protein: CASSHYPSGGVGQYF. The genes are TRBV28 and TRBJ2-5; 12 nucleotides match TRBD2. V dropped 5 bases and J dropped 10; count of bases not matched to a gene: 11. The germline CDR1 and CDR2 sequences are MDHEN and SYDVKM. The length of the CDR3 is 15 residues.

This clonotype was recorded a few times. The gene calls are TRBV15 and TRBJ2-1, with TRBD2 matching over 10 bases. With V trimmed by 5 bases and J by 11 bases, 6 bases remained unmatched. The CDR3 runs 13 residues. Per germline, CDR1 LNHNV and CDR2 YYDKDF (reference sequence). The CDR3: CATSPRTSGKQFF. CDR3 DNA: TGTGCCACCAGCCCCCGGACTAGCGGTAAGCAGTTCTTC. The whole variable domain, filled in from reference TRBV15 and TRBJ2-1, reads DAMVIQNPRYQVTQFGKPVTLSCSQTLNHNVMYWYQQKSSQAPKLLFHYYDKDFNNEADTPDNFQSRRPNTSFCFLDIRSPGLGDTAMYLCATSPRTSGKQFFGPGTRLTVL.

CDR3 sequence: CASSPIKTGPAYNEQFF. The CDR3, as DNA: TGTGCCAGCAGCCCCATCAAGACAGGGCCGGCCTACAATGAGCAGTTCTTC. This chain links TRBV7-7 with TRBJ2-1, with 7 positions matching TRBD1. This CDR3 has 17 amino acids. J gave up 2 bases and V 5 bases, and 12 bases lay outside the gene matches. From germline, CDR1 is SSHAT and CDR2 FNYEAQ (reference sequence).

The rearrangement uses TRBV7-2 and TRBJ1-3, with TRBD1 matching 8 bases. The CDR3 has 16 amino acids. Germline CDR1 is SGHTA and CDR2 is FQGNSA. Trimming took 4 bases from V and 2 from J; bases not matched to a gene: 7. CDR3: CASSSGRQGTGNTIYF. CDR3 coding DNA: TGTGCCAGCAGCTCCGGCCGACAGGGGACTGGAAACACCATATATTTT.

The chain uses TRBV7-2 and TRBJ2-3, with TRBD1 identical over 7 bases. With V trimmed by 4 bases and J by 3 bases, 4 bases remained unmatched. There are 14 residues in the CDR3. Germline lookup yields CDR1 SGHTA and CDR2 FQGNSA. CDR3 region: CASSYRGRTDTQYF. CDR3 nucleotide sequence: TGTGCCAGCAGCTACAGGGGACGGACAGATACGCAGTATTTT.

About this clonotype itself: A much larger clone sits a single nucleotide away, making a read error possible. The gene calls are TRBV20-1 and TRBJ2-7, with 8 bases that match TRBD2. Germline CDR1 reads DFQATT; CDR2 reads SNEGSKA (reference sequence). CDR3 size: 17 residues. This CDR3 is CCARDFRGREVSYEQYF. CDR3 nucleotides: TGCTGTGCTAGAGATTTCAGAGGGCGGGAGGTCTCCTACGAGCAGTACTTC.

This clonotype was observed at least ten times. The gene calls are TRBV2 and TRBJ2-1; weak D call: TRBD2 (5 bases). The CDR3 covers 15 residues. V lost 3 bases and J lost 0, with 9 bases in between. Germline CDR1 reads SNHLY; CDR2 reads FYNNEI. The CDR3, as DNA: TGTGCCAGCAGTGATGATGGGAGCTCCTACAATGAGCAGTTCTTC. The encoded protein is CASSDDGSSYNEQFF.